This is a list of T cell receptor beta chains from one sample in a study of T cells expressing NK-cell markers. TCRdb reprocessed the 5' RACE reads and keeps a single row for each CDR3 protein, giving no DNA. The sample's table shows about 460,000 distinct CDR3 sequences. What was sequenced was blood T cells: a sorted CD56 or NKG2C T cell subset, CD4+ or CD8+ T cells, or bulk PBMC T cells (not recorded which). These TCRs come from a woman between 45 and 60 years old in good health. The CDR3 runs from the conserved cysteine through the conserved F or W.

15	TRBV7-7	TRBJ2-1	CASSPSSNSGRALFF
16	TRBV4-1	TRBJ2-3	CASSQGQGGLADTQYF
15	TRBV5-1	TRBJ2-3	CASSLGVVGTDTQYF
11	TRBV19	TRBJ1-2	CASSMGHSGTF
15	TRBV20-1	TRBJ2-7	CSARVWTFSSYEQYF
14	TRBV12-3/TRBV12-4	TRBJ1-1	CASSNGQGASEAFF
16	TRBV29-1	TRBJ2-7	CSVASTGQGRTYEQYF
20	TRBV4-1	TRBJ2-7	CASSQEGQGALAGGQYEQYF
14	TRBV12-3/TRBV12-4	TRBJ2-2	CASSNAVNTGELFF
14	TRBV9	TRBJ1-2	CASSVLQGNYGYTF
13	TRBV18	TRBJ2-1	CASSRDRDAEQFF
16	TRBV4-1	TRBJ2-5	CASSQAGQGFVETQYF
13	TRBV7-9	TRBJ2-3	CASSLDPTDTQYF
13	TRBV2	TRBJ1-2	CASSDGDTHGYTF
13	TRBV10-2	TRBJ1-1	CASRLKVNTEAFF
15	TRBV15	TRBJ2-3	CATSPWAGGTDTQYF
16	TRBV2	TRBJ2-1	CASTARFGFGTNEQFF
16	TRBV5-1	TRBJ2-1	CASSLQGTHPGGEQFF
15	TRBV5-1	TRBJ2-3	CASSVTGPTRDTQYF
15	TRBV5-1	TRBJ2-7	CASSLETGGFYEQYF
17	TRBV12-3/TRBV12-4	TRBJ2-2	CASRPQIAGVGTGELFF
17	TRBV4-1	TRBJ1-4	CASSQVLTAEVPEKLFF
11	TRBV2	TRBJ2-3	CASSVEDTQYF
14	TRBV20-1	TRBJ2-1	CSATTGHPGNEQFF
12	TRBV6-1	TRBJ2-1	CASSEGMYEQFF
17	TRBV10-3	TRBJ2-7	CAISESSTRQGTYEQYF
13	TRBV29-1	TRBJ2-1	CSVTNVWGGKQFF
18	TRBV11-2	TRBJ2-2	CASSLGQGLAGAGGELFF
15	TRBV11-2	TRBJ2-7	CASSKGLAHSYEQYF
11	TRBV10-2	TRBJ2-5	CASGPLETQYF
21	TRBV7-2	TRBJ2-5	CASSFSVMFVAGQTYQETQYF
15	TRBV7-2	TRBJ2-3	CASSLVAGSTDTQYF
13	TRBV11-1	TRBJ2-2	CASSLSDKGELFF
14	TRBV27	TRBJ2-1	CASSSSGRLHEQFF
17	TRBV9	TRBJ1-4	CASSEGQSGTTNEKLFF
15	TRBV6-5	TRBJ1-6	CASSSPMAQGSPLHF
18	TRBV20-1	TRBJ2-3	CSASAVARLELALDTQYF
15	TRBV25-1	TRBJ2-7	CASRGPGVSSYEQYF
12	TRBV10-3	TRBJ2-3	CAIKGITDTQYF
14	TRBV5-1	TRBJ2-3	CASRAAGGRDTQYF
13	TRBV6-5	TRBJ2-7	CASSYRGADEQYF
14	TRBV7-2	TRBJ2-4	CASSLAGDRDIQYF
14	TRBV12-3/TRBV12-4	TRBJ2-5	CASSLVSVQETQYF
16	TRBV5-5	TRBJ1-1	CASSFEIYGGRTEAFF
14	TRBV29-1	TRBJ2-3	CSASASGLGDTQYF
13	TRBV20-1	TRBJ2-7	CSAGQGAFYEQYF
15	TRBV2	TRBJ2-7	CASSEGWQGLYEQYF
16	TRBV28	TRBJ2-7	CASSLTGGYPIYEQYF
15	TRBV12-5	TRBJ2-4	CASGLPTGGRGIQYF
12	TRBV20-1	TRBJ2-7	CSASSGNYEQYF
14	TRBV10-1	TRBJ2-7	CASSDWGQGYEQYF
12	TRBV30	TRBJ2-1	CAWSVTSVGQFF
15	TRBV12-3/TRBV12-4	TRBJ2-6	CASSPGSVGANVLTF
17	TRBV11-3	TRBJ2-1	CASSPISGLAGGNEQFF
13	TRBV6-5	TRBJ2-7	CASSYGTGGLGYF
14	TRBV20-1	TRBJ1-1	CSAKSQVSNTEAFF
14	TRBV29-1	TRBJ2-5	CSVEEGLADPPQYF
15	TRBV5-1	TRBJ2-7	CASSLASGSTYEQYF
16	TRBV24-1	TRBJ2-3	CATSDYRGTRIDTQYF